This T cell receptor beta chain was profiled in a study of blood T cell repertoires in COVID-19. CDR3 length equals 16 residues. Germline values: CDR1 MDHEN, CDR2 SYDVKM. The V and J ends lost 6 bases and 5 bases respectively, with 20 bases between them. Data came from immunoSEQ multiplex PCR; TCRdb stores just in-frame clones and leaves some out. Of 350,000 to 400,000 clones listed, roughly nine tenths were seen once; the top ten hold 1.7%. This clone was counted only a few times. Sequencing used PBMCs or T cells enriched from blood (not recorded which). The sequence was obtained from a woman between 25 and 40 years old who had recovered from COVID-19. The chain recombines TRBV28 with TRBJ2-4, with a tentative D call TRBD2 (5 bases). CDR3 nucleotides: TGTGCCAGCAGCTATTTCCCCAGAGGGCCTCAAAACATTCAGTACTTC. Residues: CASSYFPRGPQNIQYF.